One and the same sample provided the 20 T cell receptor beta chains below, sequenced in a study of cytomegalovirus exposure and HLA in healthy donors. The study ran its PCR with 60 Vbeta and 13 Jbeta primers. TCRdb's copy holds only in-frame clones and misses some; the assay was immunoSEQ multiplex PCR. The table lists 150,000 to 200,000 clones, with roughly 6.7% in the top ten. The material sequenced was PBMCs. The source is a man aged 25 to 40 in good health and CMV-seronegative.

The chain joins TRBV19 to TRBJ2-7; unclear D gene. V lost 3 bases, J lost 3 bases, and 21 bases lay in between. CDR3 length equals 17 residues. In germline, CDR1 is LNHDA, CDR2 SQIVND (reference sequence). The DNA of the CDR3 is TGTGCCAGTAGTATGAGCTTTACTCCGAATCCCTACTACGAGCAGTACTTC. It yields the protein CASSMSFTPNPYYEQYF.

J is TRBJ2-7 and V is TRBV5-1; D perhaps matches TRBD1 (6 bases). V was clipped by 2 bases and J by 1 base, with 7 bases between them. The germline V gene has CDR1 SGHRS and CDR2 YFSETQ. This CDR3 spans 13 amino acids. This chain's CDR3 is CASSLQGSYEQYF. Here the CDR3 DNA reads TGCGCCAGCAGCTTACAGGGTTCCTACGAGCAGTACTTC. The whole variable domain, filled in from reference TRBV5-1 and TRBJ2-7, reads KAGVTQTPRYLIKTRGQQVTLSCSPISGHRSVSWYQQTPGQGLQFLFEYFSETQRNKGNFPGRFSGRQFSNSRSEMNVSTLELGDSALYLCASSLQGSYEQYFGPGTRLTVT.

The V and J genes are TRBV7-2 and TRBJ2-1, with TRBD2 matching 13 bases. The CDR3 length is 15 residues. The trim removed 5 bases at V and 10 bases at J, leaving 8 bases unmatched. Germline V CDR1 and CDR2: SGHTA, FQGNSA. In DNA, the CDR3 is TGTGCCAGCAGCGAGCGGACTAGCGGGAGTTTGGAGCAGTTCTTC. This sequence encodes CASSERTSGSLEQFF. Full variable domain (rest looked up from reference TRBV7-2 and TRBJ2-1): GAGVSQSPSNKVTEKGKDVELRCDPISGHTALYWYRQSLGQGLEFLIYFQGNSAPDKSGLPSDRFSAERTGGSVSTLTIQRTQQEDSAVYLCASSERTSGSLEQFFGPGTRLTVL.

In DNA form, the CDR3 reads TGTGCCAGCAGCTTAGGTCCAGCGGGAGACTACTACGAGCAGTACTTC. This codes for CASSLGPAGDYYEQYF. The chain is built from TRBV5-5 and TRBJ2-7, with TRBD2 matching 8 bases. Germline V gives CDR1 SGHKS, CDR2 YYEKEE (reference sequence). CDR3 length equals 16 residues. V lost 2 bases, J lost 3 bases, and 10 bases stayed unmatched.

The genes are TRBV4-2 and TRBJ1-1; possibly TRBD1 for D (6 bases). CDR3 length: 15 amino acids. V lost 4 bases, J lost 6 bases, and 18 bases lay in between. Germline lookup yields CDR1 LGHNA and CDR2 YNFKEQ. Here the CDR3 reads CASSLTGLVGSEAFF. The CDR3 DNA follows: TGTGCCAGCAGCCTCACAGGGCTAGTTGGTTCTGAAGCTTTCTTT.

Here the CDR3 reads CASSTFRTNTGELFF. In DNA, the CDR3 is TGTGCCAGCAGCACATTCAGAACGAACACCGGGGAGCTGTTTTTT. This sequence joins TRBV7-6 and TRBJ2-2; the D is unclear. CDR1 and CDR2 from the germline V gene are SGHVS and FNYEAQ. CDR3 length: 15 amino acids. With 5 bases removed from V and 0 bases from J, the gap between germline ends came to 10 bases. Combining the CDR3 with reference TRBV7-6 and TRBJ2-2 gives the whole variable domain GAGVSQSPRYKVTKRGQDVALRCDPISGHVSLYWYRQALGQGPEFLTYFNYEAQQDKSGLPNDRFSAERPEGSISTLTIQRTEQRDSAMYRCASSTFRTNTGELFFGEGSRLTVL.

Note on this clone: At one of its ends the junction is not consistent with the germline gene, which may arise from a read error. J is TRBJ1-3 and V is TRBV10-3; tentative D call: TRBD1 (6 bases). The CDR3 is 16 amino acids. Germline V CDR1 and CDR2: ENHRY, SYGVKD. The CDR3 reads CAVRALQGDSGNTIYF. The DNA of the CDR3 is TGTGCCGTCAGGGCCCTACAGGGAGACTCTGGAAACACCATATATTTT.

Worth noting for this clone: Other nucleotide sequences from this sample produce the same CDR3. CDR3 DNA sequence: TGTGCCAGCAGTTTCAGGGACTATGGCTACACCTTC. Translating gives CASSFRDYGYTF. This rearrangement joins TRBV28 to TRBJ1-2; tentatively, D is TRBD1 (5 bases). The length of the CDR3 is 12 residues. Trimming shortened V by 3 bases and J by 3 bases, and 5 bases separated the two germline ends. Germline values: CDR1 MDHEN, CDR2 SYDVKM.

The genes are TRBV4-3 and TRBJ2-5; 8 bases align to TRBD1. This CDR3 has 16 residues. Per germline, CDR1 LGHNA and CDR2 YSLEER. V lost 0 bases and J lost 4; bases outside the gene matches: 7. CDR3 sequence: CASSQDLQGALETQYF. CDR3 sequence (DNA): TGCGCCAGCAGCCAAGATCTGCAGGGGGCATTAGAGACCCAGTACTTC.

The rearrangement uses TRBV19 and TRBJ2-2; D gene unclear. The germline V gene encodes CDR1 LNHDA and CDR2 SQIVND (reference sequence). The V and J ends lost 1 base and 4 bases respectively, with 7 bases between them. This CDR3 comprises 14 residues. For the CDR3, the DNA is TGTGCCAGTAGTATAGCCCAGATCACCGGGGAGCTGTTTTTT. As protein: CASSIAQITGELFF.

V and J are TRBV19 and TRBJ1-5, with TRBD1 matching 7 bases. Germline values: CDR1 LNHDA, CDR2 SQIVND (reference sequence). The CDR3 is 16 residues long. Trimming took 5 bases from V and 2 from J; bases not matched to a gene: 9. DNA for the CDR3: TGTGCCAGTAGTGTGACAGGGTGGTCGGGCAATCAGCCCCAGCATTTT. As protein: CASSVTGWSGNQPQHF.

This sequence joins TRBV29-1 and TRBJ2-1; the match to TRBD2 covers 11 bases. Per germline, CDR1 SQVTM and CDR2 ANQGSEA. V was clipped by 6 bases and J by 10 bases; unmatched bases: 11. The CDR3 sequence is 14 residues long. CDR3 protein: CSVSTSGSSGEQFF. The DNA of the CDR3 is TGCAGCGTCTCCACTAGCGGGAGTTCAGGCGAGCAGTTCTTC.

The chain links TRBV30 to TRBJ1-4, with 8 bases that match TRBD1. Trimming cost V 4 bases and J 8 bases; bases outside gene matches: 9. The CDR3 is 14 amino acids. Germline CDR1 is GTSNPN and CDR2 is SVGIG (reference sequence). The CDR3, as DNA: TGTGCCTGGACCAAGCAGGGGGCGCGAGAAAAACTGTTTTTT. Its translation is CAWTKQGAREKLFF.

V is TRBV20-1 and J is TRBJ1-5; possible D gene TRBD1, 5 bases. V lost 6 bases and J lost 9, with 12 bases in between. From germline, CDR1 is DFQATT and CDR2 SNEGSKA (reference sequence). The length of the CDR3 is 11 residues. In DNA form, the CDR3 reads TGCAGTGCCGGGGGGAGAGGGCCCCAGCATTTT. Protein sequence: CSAGGRGPQHF.

This chain joins TRBV7-6 and TRBJ2-3; 10 bases agree with TRBD2. The CDR3 has 16 amino acids. The J segment lost 2 bases and the V segment lost 2 bases, leaving 4 bases of the junction unmatched. The germline gives CDR1 SGHVS, CDR2 FNYEAQ. As DNA, the CDR3 is TGTGCCAGCAGCTTATGGACTAGCGGACACACAGATACGCAGTATTTT. Translated, it gives CASSLWTSGHTDTQYF.

The chain joins TRBV6-4 to TRBJ2-1; TRBD1 agrees at 7 bases. Losses at the gene ends were 0 bases for V and 4 bases for J; bases not matched to a gene: 6. The V gene's germline CDR1 is MRHNA and CDR2 SNTAGT. The CDR3 consists of 16 residues. CDR3 DNA sequence: TGTGCCAGCAGTGACTCGCCGGGACAGAGTTACAATGAGCAGTTCTTC. Protein product: CASSDSPGQSYNEQFF.

The V call is TRBV4-2, the J call TRBJ2-6; D is undetermined. V shed 1 base and J shed 3 bases, with 7 bases lying between them. Per germline, CDR1 LGHNA and CDR2 YNFKEQ. The CDR3 loop spans 15 amino acids. The CDR3 reads CASSQANLGANVLTF. Here the CDR3 DNA reads TGTGCCAGCAGCCAAGCTAACCTTGGGGCCAACGTCCTGACTTTC.

The J gene is TRBJ1-3, the V gene TRBV7-2, with D perhaps matching TRBD1 (5 bases). Per germline, CDR1 SGHTA and CDR2 FQGNSA. Trimming took 0 bases from V and 1 from J, leaving 13 bases between them. The CDR3 runs 17 residues. The CDR3 reads CASSLARVASSGNTIYF. The CDR3 region has the DNA TGTGCCAGCAGCTTAGCCAGGGTCGCTTCTTCTGGAAACACCATATATTTT.

J is TRBJ1-1 and V is TRBV7-8; no definite D call. The CDR3 length is 15 residues. Germline V gene data show CDR1 as SGHVS and CDR2 as FQNEAQ. V lost 1 base to trimming and J lost 1 base, with 10 bases between them. In DNA, the CDR3 is TGTGCCAGCAGCTTAGGGGGAGTTCGGAACACTGAAGCTTTCTTT. It specifies CASSLGGVRNTEAFF.

The J gene is TRBJ1-4, the V gene TRBV5-1; D uncertain. V shed 4 bases and J shed 8 bases, with 12 bases lying between them. The CDR3 runs to 13 residues. Per the germline V gene, CDR1 is SGHRS and CDR2 is YFSETQ. Here the CDR3 reads CASSPPGREKLFF. CDR3 in DNA: TGCGCCAGCAGCCCCCCGGGTAGAGAAAAACTGTTTTTT.